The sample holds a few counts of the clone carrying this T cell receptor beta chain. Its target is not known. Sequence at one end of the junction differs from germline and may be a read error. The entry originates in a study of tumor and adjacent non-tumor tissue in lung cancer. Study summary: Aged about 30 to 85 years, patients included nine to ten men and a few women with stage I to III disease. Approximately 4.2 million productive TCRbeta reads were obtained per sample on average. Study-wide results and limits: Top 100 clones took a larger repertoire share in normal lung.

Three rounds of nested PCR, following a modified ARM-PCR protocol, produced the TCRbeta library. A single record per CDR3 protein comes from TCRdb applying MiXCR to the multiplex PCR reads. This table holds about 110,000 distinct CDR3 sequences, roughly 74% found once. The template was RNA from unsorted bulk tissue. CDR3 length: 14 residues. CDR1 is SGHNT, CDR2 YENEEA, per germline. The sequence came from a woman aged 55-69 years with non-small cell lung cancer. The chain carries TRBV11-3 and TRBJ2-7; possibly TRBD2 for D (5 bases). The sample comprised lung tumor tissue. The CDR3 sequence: CASNLNTGTYEQYF. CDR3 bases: TGTGCCAGCAACTTAAATACGGGAACCTATGAGCAGTACTTC.